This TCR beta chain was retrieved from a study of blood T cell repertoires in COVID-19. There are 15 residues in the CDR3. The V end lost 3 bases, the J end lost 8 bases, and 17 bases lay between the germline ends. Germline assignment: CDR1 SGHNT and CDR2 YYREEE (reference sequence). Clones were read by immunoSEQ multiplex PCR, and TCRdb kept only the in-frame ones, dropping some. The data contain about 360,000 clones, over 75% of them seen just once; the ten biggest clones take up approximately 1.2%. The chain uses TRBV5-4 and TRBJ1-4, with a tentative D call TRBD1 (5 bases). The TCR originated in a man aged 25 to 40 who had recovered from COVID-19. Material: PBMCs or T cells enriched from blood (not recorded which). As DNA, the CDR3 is TGTGCCAGCAGCTCGGGGACGAGGGGAGGGGAAAAACTGTTTTTT. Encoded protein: CASSSGTRGGEKLFF.